This T cell receptor (beta chain) stems from a study of shared clonotypes between healthy human individuals. Study-wide findings and caveats: The four-donor shared clonotypes exceeded non-shared clonotypes in generation probability, with non-shared ones scoring lower.

Trimming pared 4 bases from V and 4 bases from J, leaving 11 bases between. CDR1 is SQVTM, CDR2 ANQGSEA, per germline. The CDR3 is 12 residues long. The assay was immunoSEQ multiplex PCR, and TCRdb's table has in-frame clones only and misses some. Here the sample spans 550,000 to 850,000 clones, roughly 70% being singletons. Regarding this clone: Its antigen is undetermined.

This TCR derives from a woman aged 30 to 39 in good health. The chain recombines TRBV29-1 with TRBJ2-7, with D tentatively TRBD1 (6 bases). Source material: memory CD4+ T cells sorted from blood. Subset described: CD45RA-negative fraction. DNA for the CDR3: TGCAGCGTTGGTTTAGGGGGATACGAGCAGTACTTC. It translates to CSVGLGGYEQYF.